The entry that follows covers one T cell receptor (beta chain) sequence. No cognate antigen has been identified for it. No base-level quality is on record; no much larger clone is a single base apart. This sample is part of a study of cytomegalovirus exposure and HLA in healthy donors (dated by TCRdb to 2016 to 2017). About the investigation overall: An earlier analysis of approximately 600 of the donors reported roughly 300 Gb of sequence data and roughly 110 million unique TCR beta sequences from 150 million to 200 million T cells. An early release that covered 500 to 800 HLA-typed donors contained approximately 300 gigabases of sequencing data and around 85 million unique TCR sequences. A later analysis re-analyzed previously published TCR beta repertoires from several hundred donors and added high-resolution HLA genotyping to study TCR occurrence patterns. The study combined high-throughput TCR immunosequencing, statistical association of individual TCRs with disease status, and machine learning to predict cytomegalovirus infection status. About 5 DR-DQ haplotypes were handled as single units for association and clustering, since linkage in the cohort was strong. The genetic ancestry cluster associated with self-reported Caucasian donors included around 76% of the 300 to 400 genotyped donors. A later genetic analysis used genome-wide SNP genotypes for 398 of the 666 donors, treating that subset as a discovery cohort. The later analysis used no new phenotypic data to find candidate immune exposures, relying instead on TCR beta sequences and their occurrence across donors. The study aimed to test whether cataloging public T cell receptors could reveal signatures of past pathogen exposure. A separate validation cohort of over a hundred different subjects was used in addition to the 666-subject first cohort. Every repertoire in the discovery cohort had been generated on one and the same sequencing platform. In an earlier analysis of roughly 580 of the donors, high-throughput TCR beta sequencing was used to judge whether each TCR beta V gene segment behaved as functional or pseudogenic. The study used immunosequencing to profile the T cell repertoires of some 600 subjects and linked those repertoires to cytomegalovirus serostatus. Among 350 to 400 genotyped donors of the cohort, an average of 235,054 unique TCR beta nucleotide sequences were sequenced per donor, roughly 18% of them non-productive. Donor age, sex, ethnicity and CMV serostatus were compiled alongside the repertoire data. Class I and class II HLA loci were covered by the typing at four-digit resolution. The number of typed donors differed by locus: roughly 629-640 for A, B, C, DRB1 and DQB1; 500 to 550 for DQA1; over 600 for DPA1; and 450 to 480 for DPB1.

To prepare the library, the immunoSEQ multiplex PCR assay was applied. For the multiplex PCR, a mixture combining 60 forward primers for TCR Vbeta segments and 13 reverse primers for TCR Jbeta segments was used. Amplification of the CDR3 region of rearranged TCR beta genes was performed with a multiplex PCR assay on genomic DNA. The amplified TCR beta libraries were sequenced on the Illumina HiSeq System as 87-base-pair reads. From the authors' description of their analysis: A later analysis counted tens of millions of unique TCR beta chains across the 700 or so repertoires, and around 9.9 million of these chains were shared by at least two donors. Raw reads were error-corrected and collapsed into unique sequences by a nearest-neighbor algorithm in which closely related sequences were merged to remove PCR and sequencing errors. Alignment of CDR3 sequences to IMGT reference sequences was used to assign V, D and J gene segments. For a sequence to be retained, at least a six-nucleotide match to both a V gene segment and a J gene segment was required. A rearrangement counted as productive if the CDR3 had no stop codons and remained in frame with V and J, and every other rearrangement counted as non-productive. CDR3 was defined by IMGT convention, running from the second conserved V-encoded cysteine to the conserved J-encoded phenylalanine. The earlier analysis of about 610 of the donors excluded any sequence lacking an unambiguous match to a single V gene segment. An earlier analysis of about 600 of the donors called V segments functional above 56.7% productive rearrangements and segregating when the between-donor standard deviation exceeded 5%. A statistical classification framework was built for diagnosing cytomegalovirus status from the catalog of TCR beta chain sequences. V and J gene assignment, in a later analysis, came from comparing TCR nucleotide sequences with IMGT/GENE-DB human TR gene sequences. Using the TCRdist pipeline, a later analysis assigned CDR3 sequences along with most-parsimonious VDJ recombination scenarios. In a later analysis, every TCR beta chain was defined by the combination of its CDR3 amino acid sequence and its V-gene family, and reads without a unique V-gene family were dropped. A later analysis removed roughly 590 highly shared, low-generation-probability nucleotide sequences to deal with suspected cross-contamination and a sequencing artifact. For each public chain, a later analysis derived a clonal expansion index from normalized ranks of inferred template counts within each repertoire. In a later analysis, generation probabilities were computed with a VDJ recombination model fitted to out-of-frame rearrangements, and the resulting probabilities were checked against IGoR. In a later analysis, hypergeometric tests were used to score TCR-TCR, TCR-HLA and TCR-CMV co-occurrence, with a repertoire-size bias correction applied to TCR pairs. False discovery rates were estimated in a later analysis by permuting HLA or CMV assignments 20 times. In a later analysis, co-occurring TCRs were grouped with DBSCAN, and TCRdist sequence similarity was added when clustering was performed within HLA-allele-positive subsets. Co-occurrence clustering excluded repertoires with fewer than 30,000 or more than 120,000 public chains, plus five with anomalous nucleotide sharing. In TCRdb, the immuneACCESS table is reduced to in-frame sequences with V and J assigned. These tables do not hold every clone; where another copy was compared, an unresolved V gene accounts for under half, and the others remain unexplained. That table gives V, J and clone size, and the DNA gave D and trimming. The sample table lists roughly 230,000 clones, roughly 84% of them with a count of one. The ten largest clones represent roughly 0.24% of the sample.

Per the germline V gene, MNHNS is the CDR1 and SASEGT is the CDR2. From V the trimming removes 4 bases and from J it removes 6 bases, while the gene matches leave 10 bases of the junction unaccounted for. The CDR3 sequence holds 16 residues, the cysteine and phenylalanine included. CDR3 DNA only is kept here, 48 bases in frame from base 1. The full study reports these points: In both the original and validation cohorts, the classifier was reported to diagnose cytomegalovirus status with high specificity and sensitivity. A later analysis found that TCR association rates varied across HLA loci, with DRB1 alleles showing the most associated TCRs and HLA-C alleles the fewest. In vitro tests confirmed that a few of the cytomegalovirus-associated TCR beta chains recognize cytomegalovirus antigens. According to a later analysis, most CMV-associated TCR beta chains appeared to be HLA-restricted, and the HLA associations seemed to be driven largely by CMV exposure. Most TCR sequences were observed very rarely across donors, whereas some public TCRs were present in many individuals. A later genetic analysis associated a missense DCLRE1C variant with V-gene and J-gene trimming of TCR beta chains, and an independent cohort replicated the association. An earlier analysis of around 600 of the donors showed that most TCR beta V segments appeared in productive rearrangements either about 90% or about 30% of the time, which broadly matched IMGT annotations. When HLA alleles, especially DR and DQ, strongly co-occurred, attributing TCR associations to individual alleles was difficult. HLA typing was unavailable for some donors at each locus, so association tests used only the typed subset. A total of some 180 TCR beta chains were listed by the study as associated with cytomegalovirus. A further reported finding was that TCR beta sequences accurately predicted the HLA-A and HLA-B alleles for most subjects in the first cohort. In this cohort, only TCR beta chains were sequenced, and detectable features were limited by the absence of alpha or paired-chain data. Because counts were too low, some 16 rarely observed V segments, including chromosome 9 orphons, were excluded from the earlier analysis of 587 of the donors. A later analysis found that HLA-associated TCR beta chains were more clonally expanded and had lower generation probabilities than equally common non-associated chains. Linkage disequilibrium might explain the correlated functional status among segregating V segments, but an unknown experimental factor could not be excluded. A group of highly shared sequence variants was considered likely to be a technical artifact of the sequencing pipeline. The authors suggested that the approach could potentially be generalized to other disease states and immunological phenotypes. In a later analysis, several top co-occurrence clusters were reported to appear linked to parvovirus B19, influenza, CMV and Epstein-Barr virus. A later genetic analysis reported fewer N-insertions in productive TCRs among donors in an Asian-associated ancestry cluster than the roughly 620-donor mean. Sequencing depth was assumed to be roughly uniform across donors in the presence/absence analyses, though that assumption may not hold. Immune exposure information for the cohort was limited to CMV serostatus. The 87-base-pair reads could not distinguish some IMGT-functional V segments, including TRBV6-2 and TRBV6-3, so those segments were excluded. In a later analysis, about 16,000 TCR beta sequences were associated with specific HLA alleles at a false discovery rate of 0.05.

The cohort comprised several hundred healthy bone marrow donors. At the time of sampling, every cohort member was nominally healthy, though immune exposures that went unrecorded were likely present. The donor tested CMV seronegative, placing the donor among the 350 or so seronegative members of the cohort. A peripheral blood sample was collected from each donor, and TCR beta sequencing was performed on peripheral blood mononuclear cells. The Qiagen DNeasy Blood Extraction Kit was used to extract genomic DNA from the blood cell samples. The TCR comes from a girl under 10 years old in good health and CMV-seronegative. The material sequenced was PBMCs. The rearrangement combines TRBV6-1 with TRBJ2-3; a stretch of 10 junction bases matches TRBD1. The DNA sequence is TGTGCCAGCAGTGTGCCCCCGACAGGGGGCAGGGATACGCAGTATTTT. Translated, this gives CASSVPPTGGRDTQYF.